One and the same sample provided the 14 T cell receptor beta chains below, sequenced in a study of T cells expressing NK-cell markers. TCRdb processed the 5' RACE reads again and assigns one entry to each CDR3 protein, with no DNA. This sample's clone table lists 450,000 to 600,000 distinct CDR3 sequences. The sample taken for sequencing was blood T cells: a sorted CD56 or NKG2C T cell subset, CD4+ or CD8+ T cells, or bulk PBMC T cells (not recorded which). The receptors stem from a man younger than 30 in good health.

V is TRBV20-1 and J is TRBJ1-6; the TRBD1 assignment by TCRdb is unverifiable without DNA. This CDR3 is 13 amino acids long. Germline loops: CDR1 DFQATT, CDR2 SNEGSKA (reference sequence). CDR3 sequence: CSARQGKGSPLHF.

This chain joins TRBV20-1 and TRBJ2-1; lacking DNA, the TRBD2 call made by TCRdb goes unchecked. From germline, CDR1 is DFQATT and CDR2 SNEGSKA (reference sequence). There are 15 residues in the CDR3. The CDR3 reads CSAPTSGGVYNEQFF.

This sequence joins TRBV7-2 and TRBJ2-7. The germline CDR1 and CDR2 sequences are SGHTA and FQGNSA. This CDR3 spans 12 amino acids. CDR3 in amino acids: CASSQSLYEQYF. Full variable domain (missing parts from reference TRBV7-2 and TRBJ2-7): GAGVSQSPSNKVTEKGKDVELRCDPISGHTALYWYRQSLGQGLEFLIYFQGNSAPDKSGLPSDRFSAERTGGSVSTLTIQRTQQEDSAVYLCASSQSLYEQYFGPGTRLTVT.

J is TRBJ2-1 and V is TRBV2; the D gene TCRdb calls, TRBD1, cannot be checked with no DNA. The CDR3 length is 14 residues. Per germline, CDR1 SNHLY and CDR2 FYNNEI. CDR3 sequence: CASVGSGVHNEQFF.

This chain links TRBV20-1 with TRBJ1-6. CDR1 and CDR2 (germline): DFQATT, SNEGSKA (reference sequence). This CDR3 has 16 residues. This chain's CDR3 is CSARREALREVSPLHF.

The chain employs TRBV20-1 and TRBJ2-3; TCRdb selects TRBD2, and the lack of DNA leaves this call unchecked. The germline V gene has CDR1 DFQATT and CDR2 SNEGSKA (reference sequence). This CDR3 contains 18 residues. The chain's CDR3 is CSASGSRGSRASTDTQYF.

J is TRBJ2-4 and V is TRBV10-3. The CDR3 extends over 13 amino acids. Germline V gene data show CDR1 as ENHRY and CDR2 as SYGVKD. CDR3 in amino acids: CAIRDGRENIQYF.

The V call is TRBV30, the J call TRBJ1-5; TCRdb's D gene call, TRBD1, goes unchecked for lack of DNA. CDR3 length equals 14 residues. Per germline, CDR1 GTSNPN and CDR2 SVGIG (reference sequence). This CDR3 is CAWRQGAGNQPQHF.

The CDR3 region is CASSLVSAYNEQFF. The chain links TRBV28 to TRBJ2-1. Germline V gene sequence: CDR1 MDHEN, CDR2 SYDVKM. The length of the CDR3 is 14 residues.

The rearrangement links TRBV6-5 to TRBJ2-1; TCRdb picks TRBD1, but there is no DNA to check that call. The germline gives CDR1 MNHEY, CDR2 SVGAGI. This CDR3 region has 15 residues. The CDR3 here is CASSYSFPVGNEQFF.

The chain is built from TRBV29-1 and TRBJ2-3. This CDR3 region has 14 residues. Germline-derived CDR1 and CDR2 are SQVTM and ANQGSEA. The CDR3 here is CSVVAYTSTDTQYF.

The CDR3 region is CASSLQEREGPGRFF. The chain has TRBV27 and TRBJ2-1; TCRdb picks TRBD2, but there is no DNA to check that call. The CDR3 is made up of 15 amino acids. Germline V gives CDR1 MNHEY, CDR2 SMNVEV (reference sequence).

The chain employs TRBV10-3 and TRBJ2-7. Germline V gene lookup returns CDR1 ENHRY and CDR2 SYGVKD. This CDR3 is built from 13 residues. The chain's CDR3 is CAIRTGDSYEQYF.

The J gene is TRBJ1-5, the V gene TRBV2; with no DNA, the TCRdb D assignment of TRBD1 cannot be verified. Per germline, CDR1 SNHLY and CDR2 FYNNEI. The CDR3 loop spans 16 amino acids. The CDR3 sequence: CASTMLGQASNQPQHF.